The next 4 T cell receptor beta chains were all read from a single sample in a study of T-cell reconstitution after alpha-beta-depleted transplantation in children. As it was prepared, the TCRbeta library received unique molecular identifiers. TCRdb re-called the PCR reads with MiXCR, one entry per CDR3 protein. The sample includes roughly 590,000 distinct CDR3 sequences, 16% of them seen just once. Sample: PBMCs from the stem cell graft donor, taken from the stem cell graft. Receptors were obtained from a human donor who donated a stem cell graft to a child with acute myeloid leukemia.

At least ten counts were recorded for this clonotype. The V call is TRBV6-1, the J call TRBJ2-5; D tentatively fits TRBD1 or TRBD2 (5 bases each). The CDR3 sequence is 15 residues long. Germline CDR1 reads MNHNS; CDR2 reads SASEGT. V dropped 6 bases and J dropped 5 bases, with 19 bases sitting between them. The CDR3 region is CASSSPRDLRETQYF. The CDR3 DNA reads TGTGCCAGCAGCTCCCCCCGGGACCTTAGGGAGACCCAGTACTTC.

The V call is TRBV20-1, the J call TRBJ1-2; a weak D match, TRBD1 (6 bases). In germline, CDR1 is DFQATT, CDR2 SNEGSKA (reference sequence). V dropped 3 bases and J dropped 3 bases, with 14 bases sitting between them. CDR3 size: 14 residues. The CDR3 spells CSARGPGADYGYTF. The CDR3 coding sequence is TGCAGTGCTAGGGGTCCGGGGGCCGACTATGGCTACACCTTC.

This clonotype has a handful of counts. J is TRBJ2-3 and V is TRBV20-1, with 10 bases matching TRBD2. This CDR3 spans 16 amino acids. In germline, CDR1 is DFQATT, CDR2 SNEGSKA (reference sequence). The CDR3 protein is CSVPGKRGGSTDTQYF. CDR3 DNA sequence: TGCAGCGTCCCCGGGAAGCGGGGGGGTAGCACAGATACGCAGTATTTT.

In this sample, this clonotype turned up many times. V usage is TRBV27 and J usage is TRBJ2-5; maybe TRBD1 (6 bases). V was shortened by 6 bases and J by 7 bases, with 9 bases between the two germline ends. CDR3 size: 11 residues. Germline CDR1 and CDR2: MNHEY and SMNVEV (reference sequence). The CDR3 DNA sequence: TGTGCCAGCAGATTCAGGGGGACCCAGTACTTC. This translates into CASRFRGTQYF.